This TCR beta chain was found in a study of OX40 agonist ivuxolimab in advanced cancers. Study-wide background: Patients undergoing dose escalation presented with hepatocellular carcinoma, melanoma, renal cell or head and neck cancer. Three patients responded partially, comprising one with hepatocellular carcinoma and two with cutaneous melanoma.

TCRdb's table, derived via immunoSEQ multiplex PCR, lists solely in-frame clones and lacks some. The table shows 55,000 to 80,000 clones, with roughly 89% occurring only once. Study observations and caveats: Low clonal expansion, among the lowest seen, marked partial responders at 0.1-3.0 mg/kg.

As concerns this clone: Its target is unknown.

Germline V CDR1 and CDR2: SGHRS, YFSETQ. The V and J ends lost 0 bases and 0 bases respectively, with 9 bases between them. The CDR3 has 15 amino acids. Enrollment shut out patients with autoimmune disease history or systemic immunosuppression. The chain employs TRBV5-1 and TRBJ1-2, with a tentative D call TRBD1 (5 bases). This TCR was recovered from an adult with an advanced solid tumor such as melanoma, head and neck, liver or kidney cancer. The specimen comprised CD4+ or CD8+ T cells sorted from blood, sampled in a trial of the OX40 agonist ivuxolimab. Here the CDR3 reads CASSLGGEANYGYTF. CDR3 DNA sequence: TGCGCCAGCAGCTTGGGAGGGGAAGCTAACTATGGCTACACCTTC.